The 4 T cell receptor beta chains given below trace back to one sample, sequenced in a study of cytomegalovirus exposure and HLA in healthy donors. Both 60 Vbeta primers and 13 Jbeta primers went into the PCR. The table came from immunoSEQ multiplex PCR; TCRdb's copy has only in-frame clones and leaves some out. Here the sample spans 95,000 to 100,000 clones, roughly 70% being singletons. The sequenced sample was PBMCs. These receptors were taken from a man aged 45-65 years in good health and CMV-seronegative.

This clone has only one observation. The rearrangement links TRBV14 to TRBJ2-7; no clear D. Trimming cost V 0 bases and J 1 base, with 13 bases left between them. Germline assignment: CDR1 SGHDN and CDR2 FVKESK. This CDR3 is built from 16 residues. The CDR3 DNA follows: TGTGCCAGCAGCCAAGATTCCGGTTTTACTTCCTACGAGCAGTACTTC. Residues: CASSQDSGFTSYEQYF.

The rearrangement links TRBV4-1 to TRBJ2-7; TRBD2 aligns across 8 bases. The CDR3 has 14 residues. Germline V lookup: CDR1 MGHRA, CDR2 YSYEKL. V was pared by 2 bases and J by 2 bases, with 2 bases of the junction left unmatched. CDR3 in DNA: TGCGCCAGCAGCCAACGGGGGGGCCCCTACGAGCAGTACTTC. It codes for CASSQRGGPYEQYF.

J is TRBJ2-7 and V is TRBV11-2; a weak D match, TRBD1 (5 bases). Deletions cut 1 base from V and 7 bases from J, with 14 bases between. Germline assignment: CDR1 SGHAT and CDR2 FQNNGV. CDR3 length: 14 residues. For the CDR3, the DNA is TGTGCCAGCAGCTTAGTCCAGGGTTCGGAAGAGCAGTACTTC. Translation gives CASSLVQGSEEQYF.

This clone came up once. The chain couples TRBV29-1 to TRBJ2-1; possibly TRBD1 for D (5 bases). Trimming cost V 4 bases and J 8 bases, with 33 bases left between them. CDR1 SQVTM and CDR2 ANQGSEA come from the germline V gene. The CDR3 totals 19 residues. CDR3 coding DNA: TGCAGCGTTGTAATCCTAGAGATCGGACATTATAAGAAGGCCGATGAGCAGTTCTTC. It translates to CSVVILEIGHYKKADEQFF.